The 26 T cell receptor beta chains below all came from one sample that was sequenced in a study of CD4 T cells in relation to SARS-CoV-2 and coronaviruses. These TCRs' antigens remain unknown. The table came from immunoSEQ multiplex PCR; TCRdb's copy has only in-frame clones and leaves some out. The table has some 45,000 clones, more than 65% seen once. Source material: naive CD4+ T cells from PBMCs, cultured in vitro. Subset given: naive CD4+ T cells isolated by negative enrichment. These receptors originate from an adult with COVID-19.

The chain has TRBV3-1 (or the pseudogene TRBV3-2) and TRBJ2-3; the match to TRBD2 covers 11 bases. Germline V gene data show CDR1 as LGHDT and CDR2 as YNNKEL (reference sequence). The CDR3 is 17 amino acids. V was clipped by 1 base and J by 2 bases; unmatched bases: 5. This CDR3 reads CASSQVGLAVYTDTQYF. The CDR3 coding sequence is TGTGCCAGCAGCCAAGTGGGACTAGCGGTATACACAGATACGCAGTATTTT.

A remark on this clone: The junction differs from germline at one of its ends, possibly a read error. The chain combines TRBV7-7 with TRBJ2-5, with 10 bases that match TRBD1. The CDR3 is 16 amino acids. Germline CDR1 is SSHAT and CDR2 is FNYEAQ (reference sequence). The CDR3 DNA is TGTGCTAGCAGCCTAGCCGGGACAGGGGCGGGGGAGACCCAGTACTTC. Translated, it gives CASSLAGTGAGETQYF.

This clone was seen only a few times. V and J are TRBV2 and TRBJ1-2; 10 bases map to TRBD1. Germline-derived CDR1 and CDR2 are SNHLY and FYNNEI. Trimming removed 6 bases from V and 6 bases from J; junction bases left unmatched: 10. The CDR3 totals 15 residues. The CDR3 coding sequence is TGTGCCAGCAGAGCCTCGGGGACAGGGGCGAATGGCTACACCTTC. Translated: CASRASGTGANGYTF. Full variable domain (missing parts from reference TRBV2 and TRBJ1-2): EPEVTQTPSHQVTQMGQEVILRCVPISNHLYFYWYRQILGQKVEFLVSFYNNEISEKSEIFDDQFSVERPDGSNFTLKIRSTKLEDSAMYFCASRASGTGANGYTFGSGTRLTVV.

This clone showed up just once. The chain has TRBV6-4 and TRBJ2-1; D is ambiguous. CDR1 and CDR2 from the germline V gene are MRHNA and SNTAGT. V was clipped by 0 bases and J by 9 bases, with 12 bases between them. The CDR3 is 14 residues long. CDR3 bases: TGTGCCAGCAGTGACTCTGACCAATCCCTTGAGCAGTTCTTC. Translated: CASSDSDQSLEQFF.

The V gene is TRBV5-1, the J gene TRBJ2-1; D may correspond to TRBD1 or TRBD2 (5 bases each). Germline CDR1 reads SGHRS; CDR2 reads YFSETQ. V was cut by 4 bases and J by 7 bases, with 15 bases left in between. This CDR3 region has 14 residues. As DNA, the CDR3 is TGCGCCAGCAGCCCCGGGACGGCCTTAAATGAGCAGTTCTTC. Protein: CASSPGTALNEQFF.

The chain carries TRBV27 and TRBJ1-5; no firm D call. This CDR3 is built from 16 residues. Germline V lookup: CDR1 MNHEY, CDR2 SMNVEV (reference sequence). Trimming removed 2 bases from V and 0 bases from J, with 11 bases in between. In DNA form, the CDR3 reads TGTGCCAGCAGTTTACTGGCTGAAACTAGCAATCAGCCCCAGCATTTT. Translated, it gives CASSLLAETSNQPQHF.

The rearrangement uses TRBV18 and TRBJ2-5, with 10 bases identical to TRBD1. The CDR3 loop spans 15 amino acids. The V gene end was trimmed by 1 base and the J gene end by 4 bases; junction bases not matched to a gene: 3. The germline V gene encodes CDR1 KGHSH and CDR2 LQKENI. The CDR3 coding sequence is TGTGCCAGCTCACCACGGACAGGGGGAGGAGAGACCCAGTACTTC. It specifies CASSPRTGGGETQYF.

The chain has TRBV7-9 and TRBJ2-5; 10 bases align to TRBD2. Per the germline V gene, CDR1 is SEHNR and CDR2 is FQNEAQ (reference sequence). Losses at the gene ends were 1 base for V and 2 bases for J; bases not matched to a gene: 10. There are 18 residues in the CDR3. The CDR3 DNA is TGTGCCAGCAGCTTAGGGGCAACAGCGGGAGGGTTTCAAGAGACCCAGTACTTC. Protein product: CASSLGATAGGFQETQYF.

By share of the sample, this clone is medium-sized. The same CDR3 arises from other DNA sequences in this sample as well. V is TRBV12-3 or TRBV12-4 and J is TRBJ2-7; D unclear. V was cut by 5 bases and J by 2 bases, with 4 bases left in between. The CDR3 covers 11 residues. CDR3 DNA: TGTGCCAGCAGTCACACCTACGAGCAGTACTTC. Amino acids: CASSHTYEQYF.

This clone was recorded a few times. The CDR3 DNA is TGCGCCAGCAGCCAGGACGAGACTAGCGGGGGATACAATGAGCAGTTCTTC. It translates to CASSQDETSGGYNEQFF. The chain has TRBV4-1 and TRBJ2-1; 12 bases align to TRBD2. Germline V gene sequence: CDR1 MGHRA, CDR2 YSYEKL. The CDR3 is 17 residues long. V was clipped by 3 bases and J by 4 bases; unmatched bases: 7.

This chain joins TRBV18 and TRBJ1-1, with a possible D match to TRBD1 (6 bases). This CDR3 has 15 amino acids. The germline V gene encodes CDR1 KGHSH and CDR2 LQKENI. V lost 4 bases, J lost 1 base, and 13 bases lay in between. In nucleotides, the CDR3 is TGTGCCAGCTCACTTAACCAGGGGAGGAACACTGAAGCTTTCTTT. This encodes CASSLNQGRNTEAFF.

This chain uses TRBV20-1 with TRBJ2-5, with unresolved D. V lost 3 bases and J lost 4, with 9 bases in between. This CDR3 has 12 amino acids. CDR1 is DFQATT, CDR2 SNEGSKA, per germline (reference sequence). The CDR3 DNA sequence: TGCAGTGCTAGTGGGAACTTAGAGACCCAGTACTTC. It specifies CSASGNLETQYF.

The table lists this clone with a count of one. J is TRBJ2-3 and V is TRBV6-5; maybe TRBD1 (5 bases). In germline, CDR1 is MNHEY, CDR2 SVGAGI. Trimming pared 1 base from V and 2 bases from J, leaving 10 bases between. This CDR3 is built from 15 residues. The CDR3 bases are TGTGCCAGCAGTTACTGGGGCAAGGCCACAGATACGCAGTATTTT. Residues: CASSYWGKATDTQYF.

CDR3 coding DNA: TGTGCCAGCTCCGATAGGACAGGGCGGTACGAGCAGTACTTC. It codes for CASSDRTGRYEQYF. The J gene is TRBJ2-7, the V gene TRBV18; 8 bases match TRBD1. Germline CDR1 reads KGHSH; CDR2 reads LQKENI. V was clipped by 6 bases and J by 4 bases; unmatched bases: 8. This CDR3 has 14 amino acids.

The CDR3 reads CAWWDRDFVNEQFF. CDR3 nucleotides: TGTGCCTGGTGGGACAGGGATTTTGTCAATGAGCAGTTCTTC. The chain is built from TRBV30 and TRBJ2-1, with TRBD1 identical over 9 bases. Per germline, CDR1 GTSNPN and CDR2 SVGIG (reference sequence). With 5 bases clipped from V and 6 bases from J, the junction kept 8 bases outside the gene matches. The CDR3 covers 14 residues. Supplemented by reference TRBV30 and TRBJ2-1, the full variable domain reads SQTIHQWPATLVQPVGSPLSLECTVEGTSNPNLYWYRQAAGRGLQLLFYSVGIGQISSEVPQNLSASRPQDRQFILSSKKLLLSDSGFYLCAWWDRDFVNEQFFGPGTRLTVL.

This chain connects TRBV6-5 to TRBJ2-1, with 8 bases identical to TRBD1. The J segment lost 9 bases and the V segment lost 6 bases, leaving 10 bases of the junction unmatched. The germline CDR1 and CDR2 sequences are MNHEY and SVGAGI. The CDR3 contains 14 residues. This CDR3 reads CASSRTTQGGEQFF. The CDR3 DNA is TGTGCCAGCAGCCGGACGACACAGGGGGGTGAGCAGTTCTTC.

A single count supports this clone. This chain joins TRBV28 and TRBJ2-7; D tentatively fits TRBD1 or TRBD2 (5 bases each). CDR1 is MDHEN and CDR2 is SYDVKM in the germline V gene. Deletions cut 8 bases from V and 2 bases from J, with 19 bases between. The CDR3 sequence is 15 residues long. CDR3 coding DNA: TGTGCCAGCGAATCGGTAGGGGAGAACCCCTACGAGCAGTACTTC. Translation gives CASESVGENPYEQYF.

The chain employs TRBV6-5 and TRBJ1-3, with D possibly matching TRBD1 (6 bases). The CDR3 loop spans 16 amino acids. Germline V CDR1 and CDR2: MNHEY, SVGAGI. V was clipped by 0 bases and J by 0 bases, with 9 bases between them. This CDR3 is CASSYSGQNSGNTIYF. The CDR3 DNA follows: TGTGCCAGCAGTTACTCCGGACAGAACTCTGGAAACACCATATATTTT.

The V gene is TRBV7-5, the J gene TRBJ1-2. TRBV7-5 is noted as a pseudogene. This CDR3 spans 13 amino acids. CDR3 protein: CVRSLPVTYGYTF. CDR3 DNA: TGTGTCAGAAGCTTACCCGTCACCTATGGCTACACCTTC.

The DNA of the CDR3 is TGTGCCAGCAGTGACGCCCTTTACGGCGGGACCTACAATGAGCAGTTCTTC. This gives the protein CASSDALYGGTYNEQFF. The genes are TRBV6-1 and TRBJ2-1; D might be TRBD2 (6 bases). Looked up from germline, CDR1 is MNHNS and CDR2 is SASEGT. This CDR3 comprises 17 residues. V was trimmed by 3 bases and J by 2 bases, leaving 17 bases between them.

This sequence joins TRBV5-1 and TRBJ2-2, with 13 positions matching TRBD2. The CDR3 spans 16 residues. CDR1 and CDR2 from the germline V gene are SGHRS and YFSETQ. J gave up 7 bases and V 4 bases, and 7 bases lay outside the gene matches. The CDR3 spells CASSDTSGRADGELFF. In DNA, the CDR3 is TGCGCCAGCAGCGATACTAGCGGGAGGGCCGACGGGGAGCTGTTTTTT.

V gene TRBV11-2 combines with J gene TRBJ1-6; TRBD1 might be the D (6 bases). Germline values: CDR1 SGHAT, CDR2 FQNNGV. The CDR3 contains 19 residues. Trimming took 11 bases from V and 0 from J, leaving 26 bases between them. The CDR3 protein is CAGTPEGEGVGSYNSPLHF. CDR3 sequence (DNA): TGTGCCGGAACCCCGGAGGGGGAGGGTGTAGGCTCCTATAATTCACCCCTCCACTTT.

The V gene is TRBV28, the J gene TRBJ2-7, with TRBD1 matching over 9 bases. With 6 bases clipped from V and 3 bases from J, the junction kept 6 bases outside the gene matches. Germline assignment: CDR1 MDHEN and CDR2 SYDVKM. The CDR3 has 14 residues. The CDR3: CASRARDRVYEQYF. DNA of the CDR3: TGTGCCAGCAGAGCTCGGGACAGGGTCTACGAGCAGTACTTC.

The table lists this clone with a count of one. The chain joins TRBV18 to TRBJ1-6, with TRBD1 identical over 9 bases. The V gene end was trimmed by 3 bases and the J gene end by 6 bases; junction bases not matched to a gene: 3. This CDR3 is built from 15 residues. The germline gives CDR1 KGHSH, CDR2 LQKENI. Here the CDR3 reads CASSPSGQGNSPLHF. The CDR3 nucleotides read TGTGCCAGCTCACCCTCGGGACAGGGTAATTCACCCCTCCACTTT.

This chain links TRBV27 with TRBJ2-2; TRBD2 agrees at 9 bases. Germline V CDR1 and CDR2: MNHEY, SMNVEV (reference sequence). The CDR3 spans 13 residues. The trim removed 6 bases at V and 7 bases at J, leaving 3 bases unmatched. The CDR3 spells CASRTSGNGELFF. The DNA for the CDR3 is TGTGCCAGCAGGACTAGCGGAAACGGGGAGCTGTTTTTT.

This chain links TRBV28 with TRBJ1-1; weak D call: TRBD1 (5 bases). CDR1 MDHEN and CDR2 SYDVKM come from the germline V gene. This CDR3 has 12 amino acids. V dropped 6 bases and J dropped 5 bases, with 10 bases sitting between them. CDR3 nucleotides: TGTGCCAGCAGCGGAGGGGTTACTGAAGCTTTCTTT. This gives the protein CASSGGVTEAFF. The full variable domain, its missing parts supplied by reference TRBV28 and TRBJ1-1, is DVKVTQSSRYLVKRTGEKVFLECVQDMDHENMFWYRQDPGLGLRLIYFSYDVKMKEKGDIPEGYSVSREKKERFSLILESASTNQTSMYLCASSGGVTEAFFGQGTRLTVV.